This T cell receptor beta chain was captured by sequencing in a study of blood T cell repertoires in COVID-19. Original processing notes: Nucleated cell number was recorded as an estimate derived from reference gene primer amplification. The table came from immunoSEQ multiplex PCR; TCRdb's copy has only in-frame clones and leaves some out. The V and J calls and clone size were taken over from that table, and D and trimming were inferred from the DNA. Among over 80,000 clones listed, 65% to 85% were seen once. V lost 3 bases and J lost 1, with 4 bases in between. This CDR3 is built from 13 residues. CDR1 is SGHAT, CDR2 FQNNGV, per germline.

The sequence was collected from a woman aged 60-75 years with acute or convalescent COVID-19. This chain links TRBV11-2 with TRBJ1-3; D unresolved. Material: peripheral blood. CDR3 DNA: TGTGCCAGCAGCTTTCTGTCTGGAAACACCATATATTTT. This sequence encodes CASSFLSGNTIYF.